This T cell receptor beta chain was retrieved from a study of graft-versus-host responses after intestinal transplantation. Study at large: Multivisceral, liver-intestinal, or isolated intestinal transplants were received by the recipients. Following induction with anti-thymocyte globulin, all recipients were given tacrolimus and steroids for about three years.

Generated by immunoSEQ multiplex PCR, the TCRdb table keeps only in-frame clones and is missing some. The sample has approximately 110,000 clones; more than 80% are singletons. CDR3 length equals 16 residues. V shed 2 bases and J 1 base; nucleotides not matched to a gene: 3. Germline CDR1 reads ENHRY; CDR2 reads SYGVKD. Study-wide findings and caveats: Clonal ratios of graft-versus-host to host-versus-graft in allografts were high for patients exhibiting graft-donor T cell macrochimerism. Detection of GvH clones occurred in recipient marrow, and some had their first appearance in ileum or blood.

Regarding this clone: The antigen remains unidentified.

The specimen was unstimulated CD4+ T cells sorted from spleen or lymph node cells, collected before transplant. The sequence derives from a human donor who was the organ donor for an intestinal transplant. The rearrangement links TRBV10-3 to TRBJ2-2; 8 positions match TRBD2. The CDR3 region is CAISERLAGNTGELFF. The CDR3 DNA reads as TGTGCCATCAGTGAGAGGCTAGCGGGGAACACCGGGGAGCTGTTTTTT.